The 16 T cell receptor beta chains given below trace back to one sample, sequenced in a study of low-dose radiotherapy and immunotherapy resistance in tumors. The sample's time point: after trial treatment. Described treatment: LDRT plus nivolumab, ipilimumab, low-dose cyclophosphamide and aspirin (RACIN trial). Alpha and beta chains were covered, as first-strand cDNA relied on TRAV- and TRBV-specific primers. The TCRs were subjected to amplification over about 20 PCR cycles employing a constant-region primer in conjunction with a V-primer adapter. TCRdb used MiXCR to reprocess the reads, holding one entry per CDR3 protein. Among tens of thousands of distinct CDR3 sequences listed, more than 20% were seen once. The sample here was PBMCs, taken after low-dose radiotherapy plus immunotherapy. Receptors originate from a female donor with ovarian cancer.

As DNA, the CDR3 is TGTGCCAGCAAGCGGGGGGGGCGAAGCAATCAGCCCCAGCATTTT. Protein: CASKRGGRSNQPQHF. The chain links TRBV7-2 to TRBJ1-5; D is perhaps TRBD1 (6 bases). Trimming removed 7 bases at V and 1 base at J, with 14 bases between. The CDR3 is made up of 15 amino acids. Germline V gene lookup returns CDR1 SGHTA and CDR2 FQGNSA.

A note on this clonotype: This is likely an artifact of a read error, given a far larger clone one base away. V usage is TRBV6-1 and J usage is TRBJ2-7, with unresolved D. Germline CDR1 and CDR2: MNHNS and SASEGT. This CDR3 is built from 12 residues. The CDR3 DNA sequence: TGTGACAGCAGTCCGTTCACCTACGAGCAGTACTTC. Protein sequence: CDSSPFTYEQYF.

This clonotype has ten or more counts. The CDR3 DNA is TGCAGTGCTAGAGATTCCAGCGGGAGCCGGGGTGAGCAGTACTTC. Amino acid sequence: CSARDSSGSRGEQYF. The rearrangement uses TRBV20-1 and TRBJ2-7, with 8 nucleotides matching TRBD2. The CDR3 is 15 amino acids. J was trimmed by 7 bases and V by 0 bases; bases with no gene match: 11. CDR1 and CDR2 (germline): DFQATT, SNEGSKA (reference sequence).

This clonotype was found a few times. The chain has TRBV15 and TRBJ1-2; D is unresolved. Germline CDR1 and CDR2: LNHNV and YYDKDF (reference sequence). V was clipped by 1 base and J by 7 bases, with 7 bases between them. CDR3 length equals 12 residues. CDR3 DNA sequence: TGTGCCACCAGCAGAGCTGGGGTTGGCTACACCTTC. It encodes CATSRAGVGYTF.

The J gene is TRBJ2-1, the V gene TRBV20-1, with TRBD2 matching over 7 bases. This CDR3 spans 14 amino acids. V lost 5 bases, J lost 4 bases, and 8 bases stayed unmatched. CDR1 and CDR2 from the germline V gene are DFQATT and SNEGSKA (reference sequence). In nucleotides, the CDR3 is TGCAGTGCTTCTAACAGCGGGGTATACAATGAGCAGTTCTTC. This gives the protein CSASNSGVYNEQFF.

This clonotype was detected ten times or more. The chain employs TRBV2 and TRBJ2-7; TRBD1 or TRBD2 may be the D gene (6 bases each). This CDR3 region has 15 residues. V dropped 5 bases and J dropped 2 bases, with 16 bases sitting between them. Germline V lookup: CDR1 SNHLY, CDR2 FYNNEI. DNA of the CDR3: TGTGCCAGCAGTCAGGGGACGGGGGCAGCCTACGAGCAGTACTTC. This encodes CASSQGTGAAYEQYF.

This clonotype was seen more than once but under ten times. J is TRBJ2-1 and V is TRBV5-8; D is unresolved. V was clipped by 0 bases and J by 0 bases, with 10 bases between them. The germline V gene encodes CDR1 SGHTS and CDR2 YDEGEE. This CDR3 region has 16 residues. The CDR3 spells CASSLEAASSYNEQFF. DNA of the CDR3: TGTGCCAGCAGCTTGGAGGCCGCCAGCTCCTACAATGAGCAGTTCTTC.

The V gene is TRBV4-3, the J gene TRBJ2-5; D is tentatively TRBD1 or TRBD2 (5 bases each). CDR1 is LGHNA and CDR2 is YSLEER in the germline V gene. Trimming cost V 0 bases and J 4 bases, with 9 bases left between them. This CDR3 is built from 14 residues. The CDR3 DNA reads as TGCGCCAGCAGCCAAGACGGGGCCGGAGAGACCCAGTACTTC. Translation: CASSQDGAGETQYF.

This clonotype was found many times. This chain links TRBV29-1 with TRBJ1-1; perhaps TRBD1 as D (6 bases). Trimming cost V 7 bases and J 1 base, with 10 bases left between them. The CDR3 has 12 residues. Germline V gene lookup returns CDR1 SQVTM and CDR2 ANQGSEA. CDR3 loop: CSAGHQNTEAFF. The CDR3 nucleotides are TGCAGCGCGGGACACCAGAACACTGAAGCTTTCTTT.

This clonotype has ten or more counts. V usage is TRBV15 and J usage is TRBJ2-5; TRBD1 or TRBD2 may be the D gene (6 bases each). The V gene's germline CDR1 is LNHNV and CDR2 YYDKDF (reference sequence). CDR3 size: 15 residues. V was trimmed by 0 bases and J by 3 bases, leaving 11 bases between them. The CDR3: CATSRDLGGKETQYF. The CDR3 DNA is TGTGCCACCAGCAGAGATTTAGGGGGGAAAGAGACCCAGTACTTC.

The chain links TRBV11-2 to TRBJ2-6, with TRBD2 matching over 7 bases. Germline lookup yields CDR1 SGHAT and CDR2 FQNNGV. CDR3 length equals 17 residues. V gave up 3 bases and J gave up 0 bases; unmatched junction bases: 5. The CDR3 coding sequence is TGTGCCAGCAGCTTGGGAGCGGGAACCTCTGGGGCCAACGTCCTGACTTTC. This encodes CASSLGAGTSGANVLTF.

In this sample, this clonotype turned up many times. The chain has TRBV25-1 and TRBJ1-2; TRBD1 matches 9 bases. V dropped 6 bases and J dropped 4; count of bases not matched to a gene: 15. The CDR3 runs to 17 residues. Per germline, CDR1 MGHDK and CDR2 SYGVNS. The CDR3 sequence is CASRGTGPKKIVYGYTF. The DNA for the CDR3 is TGTGCCAGCAGGGGGACAGGGCCAAAAAAAATAGTCTATGGCTACACCTTC.

This clonotype was detected ten times or more. The chain recombines TRBV3-1 with TRBJ2-7, with a tentative D call TRBD2 (6 bases). The CDR3 is 13 residues long. V was clipped by 4 bases and J by 6 bases, with 13 bases between them. Germline-derived CDR1 and CDR2 are LGHDT and YNNKEL (reference sequence). CDR3 nucleotide sequence: TGTGCCAGCAGCCCTACGGGGGTACCCGAGCAGTACTTC. Its protein product is CASSPTGVPEQYF.

In this sample, this clonotype turned up many times. This chain connects TRBV15 to TRBJ1-2, with 8 bases aligning to TRBD1. CDR1 is LNHNV, CDR2 YYDKDF, per germline (reference sequence). The CDR3 is made up of 14 amino acids. With V trimmed by 2 bases and J by 5 bases, 4 bases remained unmatched. In DNA, the CDR3 is TGTGCCACCAGCAGAATACGGACAGGGTATGGCTACACCTTC. Protein: CATSRIRTGYGYTF.

This clonotype was recorded many times. The V gene is TRBV23-1, the J gene TRBJ2-7, with a weak D call TRBD1 (6 bases). TRBV23-1 is reported as an ORF; its role is uncertain. With 3 bases removed from V and 0 bases from J, the gap between germline ends came to 12 bases. The CDR3 loop spans 15 amino acids. The CDR3 region has the DNA TGCGCCAGCAGTCATCCACAGGGACCCTCCTACGAGCAGTACTTC. Protein: CASSHPQGPSYEQYF.

The chain couples TRBV6-2 or TRBV6-3 to TRBJ2-5, with D hard to call. This CDR3 has 11 residues. The germline V gene has CDR1 MNHEY and CDR2 SVGEGT. Trimming pared 2 bases from V and 5 bases from J, leaving 3 bases between. In DNA form, the CDR3 reads TGTGCCAGCAGTTACGGGGAGACCCAGTACTTC. Translating gives CASSYGETQYF.